The sequence of this T cell receptor (beta chain) was determined in a study of OX40 agonist ivuxolimab in advanced cancers. About the investigation overall: The costimulatory receptor OX40 (CD134) was targeted by ivuxolimab, a fully human IgG2 agonistic monoclonal antibody. Intravenous ivuxolimab was administered to patients every 2 weeks at six dose levels: 0.01, 0.1, 0.3, 1.5, 3 and 10 mg/kg. Among the approximately 50 dose-escalation patients, 19 had hepatocellular carcinoma, roughly 15 melanoma, 9 renal cell carcinoma and 9 head and neck cancer. The dose-escalation cohort was approximately 83% male with a mean age of approximately 60 years, ranging from roughly 20 to 80. Prior anti-PD-1, anti-PD-L1 or anti-CTLA-4 therapy was permitted, and checkpoint inhibitors had been received by roughly 40% of dose-escalation patients. Partial responses occurred in three dose-escalation patients, of whom one had hepatocellular carcinoma and two had cutaneous melanoma. The point of sequencing TCRbeta in the periphery was to test whether ivuxolimab changed TCR sequence diversity and drove clonal T-cell expansion. The paper describes the monotherapy dose-escalation part (N = 52 patients) of the phase I trial of ivuxolimab.

Patients with autoimmune disease history or receiving systemic immunosuppression were excluded from the trial. Peripheral blood for TCR sequencing was drawn from every dose cohort at baseline, at cycle 4 day 1 and at cycle 7 day 1. The samples were drawn from a first-in-human, open-label, multicenter phase I dose-escalation trial of ivuxolimab. Adults with locally advanced or metastatic head and neck squamous cell, hepatocellular, melanoma or renal cell carcinoma were enrolled in the trial. Before TCR sequencing, CD4+ T cells and CD8+ T cells from peripheral blood were sorted into separate populations. The CDR3 contains 19 residues, cysteine and phenylalanine counted. Only the CDR3 region is kept as DNA, spanning 57 bases read in frame from base 1. Per the germline V gene (reference sequence), SGHNT is the CDR1 and YYREEE is the CDR2. Compared with germline, V lacks 3 bases and J lacks 4 bases; bases without a gene match: 15.

Here is what the overall study found, with its caveats: Low levels of normalized T-cell clonal expansion were also seen in some patients who did not respond. The antigen specificity of the clonally expanded peripheral T cells was not determined. After ivuxolimab, more expanded clones were found on average in CD8+ T cells than in CD4+ T cells. In the 0.1-3.0 mg/kg groups, partial responders were among the patients with the lowest normalized peripheral clonal expansion, particularly in CD8+ T cells. At doses of 0.1 to 3.0 mg/kg, clonal expansion of both CD4+ and CD8+ T cells in blood was seen between baseline and week 6.

This clone was recorded once. Its antigen remains undetermined. No base-level quality is on record; no much larger clone is a single base apart. Genomic DNA was isolated from the sorted cells so that the TCRbeta CDR3 region could be sequenced. TCRbeta CDR3 regions were sequenced using the immunoSEQ Assay. This immuneACCESS table, as held by TCRdb, lists in-frame sequences with V and J called but not all clones. Of the missing ones, under half trace to an unresolved V gene in checked studies; the others have no known cause. Recorded for this sample are approximately 99,000 clones; 75% to 95% of them occurred a single time. The ten largest account for around 0.64% of the sample.

This sequence originates from an adult with an advanced solid tumor such as melanoma, head and neck, liver or kidney cancer. The receptor chain draws on TRBV5-4 and TRBJ2-5; 13 nucleotides in the junction match TRBD2. Sequenced material: CD4+ or CD8+ T cells sorted from blood, taken in a trial of the OX40 agonist ivuxolimab. The CDR3 loop reads CASSSRPVVLAGGPETQYF. The nucleotides are TGTGCCAGCAGCTCAAGGCCTGTCGTACTAGCGGGGGGGCCAGAGACCCAGTACTTC.